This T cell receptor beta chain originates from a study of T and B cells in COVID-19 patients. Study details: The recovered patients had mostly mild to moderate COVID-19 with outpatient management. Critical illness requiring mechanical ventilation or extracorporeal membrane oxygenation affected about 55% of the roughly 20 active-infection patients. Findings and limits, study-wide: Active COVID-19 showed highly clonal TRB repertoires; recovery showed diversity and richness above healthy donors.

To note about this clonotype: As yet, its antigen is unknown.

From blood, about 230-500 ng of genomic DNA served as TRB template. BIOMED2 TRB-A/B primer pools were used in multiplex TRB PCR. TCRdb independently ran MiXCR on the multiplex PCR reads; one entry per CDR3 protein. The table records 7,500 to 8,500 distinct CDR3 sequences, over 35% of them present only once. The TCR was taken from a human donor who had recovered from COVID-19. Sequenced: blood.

The CDR3: CASSSEGVSTRFF. In nucleotides, the CDR3 is TGTGCCAGCAGCTCTGAAGGGGTGAGCACGAGGTTCTTC. The genes are TRBV7-6 and TRBJ2-1; D perhaps matches TRBD1 (5 bases). Germline V gene sequence: CDR1 SGHVS, CDR2 FNYEAQ. CDR3 length: 13 residues. V shed 4 bases and J shed 15 bases, with 19 bases lying between them. Supplemented by reference TRBV7-6 and TRBJ2-1, the full variable domain reads GAGVSQSPRYKVTKRGQDVALRCDPISGHVSLYWYRQALGQGPEFLTYFNYEAQQDKSGLPNDRFSAERPEGSISTLTIQRTEQRDSAMYRCASSSEGVSTRFFGPGTRLTVL.